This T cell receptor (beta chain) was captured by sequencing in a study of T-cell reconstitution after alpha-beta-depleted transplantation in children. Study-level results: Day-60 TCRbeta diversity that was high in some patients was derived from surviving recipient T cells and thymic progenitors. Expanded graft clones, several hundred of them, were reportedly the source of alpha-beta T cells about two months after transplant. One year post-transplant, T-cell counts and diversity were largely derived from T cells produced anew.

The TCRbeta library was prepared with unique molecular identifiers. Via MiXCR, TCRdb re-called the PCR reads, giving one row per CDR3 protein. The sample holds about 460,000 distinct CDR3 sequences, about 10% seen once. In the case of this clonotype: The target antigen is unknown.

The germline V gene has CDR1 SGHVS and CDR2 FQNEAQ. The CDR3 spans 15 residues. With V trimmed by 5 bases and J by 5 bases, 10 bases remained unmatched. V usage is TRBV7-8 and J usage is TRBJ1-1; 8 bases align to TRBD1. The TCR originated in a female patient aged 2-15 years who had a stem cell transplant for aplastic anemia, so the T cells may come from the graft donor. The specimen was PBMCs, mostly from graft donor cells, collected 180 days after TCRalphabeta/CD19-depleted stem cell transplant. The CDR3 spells CASSPRRGRNTEAFF. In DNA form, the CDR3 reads TGTGCCAGCAGCCCCCGCAGGGGGCGAAATACTGAAGCTTTCTTT.